The entry below gives a single TCR beta chain sequence along with its context. The data derive from a study of shared clonotypes between healthy human individuals. Study-level background: For every donor, three CD4 naive, three CD4 memory, two CD8 naive and one CD8 memory plates were used.

The CDR3 runs to 16 residues. V lost 3 bases to trimming and J lost 2 bases; unmatched junction nucleotides: 3. CDR1 SGHAT and CDR2 FQNNGV come from the germline V gene. Naive CD8 cells lacked CD45RO, underwent positive selection for CCR7 and left out terminally differentiated effector memory CD45RA+ cells. Study processing details: With immunoSEQ giving junction-only sequences and no quality scores, filtering differed. The repertoire was sequenced with immunoSEQ multiplex PCR; TCRdb's copy has only in-frame clones and lacks some. That table gives V, J and clone size, and the DNA gave D and trimming. The repertoire has about 2 million clones, about 95% of them found once; the top ten carry 0.85% to 1.2%.

The sequencing input was naive CD8+ T cells sorted from blood. This chain connects TRBV11-2 to TRBJ2-5, with TRBD2 matching over 13 bases. The sequence was collected from a man younger than 35 in good health. This chain's CDR3 is CASSLGTSGVQETQYF. The CDR3, as DNA: TGTGCCAGCAGCTTGGGGACTAGCGGGGTTCAAGAGACCCAGTACTTC.